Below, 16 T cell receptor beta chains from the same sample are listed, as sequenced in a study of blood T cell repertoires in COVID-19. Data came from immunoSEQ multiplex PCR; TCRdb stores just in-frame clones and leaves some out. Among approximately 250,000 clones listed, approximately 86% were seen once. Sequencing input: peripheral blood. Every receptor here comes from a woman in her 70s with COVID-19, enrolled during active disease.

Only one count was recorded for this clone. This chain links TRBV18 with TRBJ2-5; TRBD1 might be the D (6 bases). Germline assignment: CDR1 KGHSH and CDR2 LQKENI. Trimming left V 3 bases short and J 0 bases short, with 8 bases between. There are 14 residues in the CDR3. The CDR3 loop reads CASSPGQNQETQYF. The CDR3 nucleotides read TGTGCCAGCTCACCGGGACAAAACCAAGAGACCCAGTACTTC.

The CDR3 protein is CASSYQGATGELFF. The CDR3 nucleotides are TGTGCCAGCAGCTATCAGGGGGCTACCGGGGAGCTGTTTTTT. The rearrangement links TRBV11-3 to TRBJ2-2, with 8 bases fitting TRBD1. Germline loops: CDR1 SGHNT, CDR2 YENEEA. The CDR3 loop spans 14 amino acids. J gave up 5 bases and V 4 bases, and 3 bases lay outside the gene matches. Looking up the rest from reference TRBV11-3 and TRBJ2-2 gives the full variable domain: EAGVVQSPRYKIIEKKQPVAFWCNPISGHNTLYWYLQNLGQGPELLIRYENEEAVDDSQLPKDRFSAERLKGVDSTLKIQPAELGDSAVYLCASSYQGATGELFFGEGSRLTVL.

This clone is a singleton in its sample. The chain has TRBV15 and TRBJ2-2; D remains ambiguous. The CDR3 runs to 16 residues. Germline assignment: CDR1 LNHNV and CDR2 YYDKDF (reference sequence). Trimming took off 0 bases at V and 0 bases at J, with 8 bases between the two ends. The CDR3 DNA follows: TGTGCCACCAGCAGAGATGGCGGCCCGAACACCGGGGAGCTGTTTTTT. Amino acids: CATSRDGGPNTGELFF.

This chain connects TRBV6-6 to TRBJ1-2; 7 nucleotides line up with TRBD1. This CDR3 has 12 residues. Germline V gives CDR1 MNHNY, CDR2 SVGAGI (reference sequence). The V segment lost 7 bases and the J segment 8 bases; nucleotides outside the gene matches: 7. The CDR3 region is CASTWDRKGYTF. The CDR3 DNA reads TGTGCCAGCACCTGGGACAGAAAGGGCTACACCTTC.

For the CDR3, the DNA is TGCGCCAGCAGCTTGGAAACGAGGGATGAAGCTTTCTTT. It specifies CASSLETRDEAFF. The V and J genes are TRBV5-1 and TRBJ1-1; unclear D gene. Germline V gene sequence: CDR1 SGHRS, CDR2 YFSETQ. The CDR3 has 13 residues. Trimming took off 0 bases at V and 7 bases at J, with 10 bases between the two ends.

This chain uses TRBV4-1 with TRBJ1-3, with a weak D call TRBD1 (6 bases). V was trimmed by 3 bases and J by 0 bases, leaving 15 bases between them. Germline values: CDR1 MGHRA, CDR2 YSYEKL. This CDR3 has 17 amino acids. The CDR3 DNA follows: TGCGCCAGCAGCCAGGCAGGGGCAAGGGACTCTGGAAACACCATATATTTT. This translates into CASSQAGARDSGNTIYF.

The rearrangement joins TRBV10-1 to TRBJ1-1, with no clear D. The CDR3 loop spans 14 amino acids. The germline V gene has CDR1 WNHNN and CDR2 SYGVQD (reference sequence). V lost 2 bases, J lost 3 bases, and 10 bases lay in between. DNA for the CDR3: TGCGCCAGCAGTGAGGTACGGGATTACACTGAAGCTTTCTTT. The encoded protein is CASSEVRDYTEAFF.

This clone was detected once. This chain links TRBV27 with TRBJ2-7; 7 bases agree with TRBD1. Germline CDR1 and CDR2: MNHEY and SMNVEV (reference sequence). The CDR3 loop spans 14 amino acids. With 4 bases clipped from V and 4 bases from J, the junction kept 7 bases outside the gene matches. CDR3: CASSSNRGWYEQYF. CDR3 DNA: TGTGCCAGCAGTTCGAACAGGGGTTGGTACGAGCAGTACTTC.

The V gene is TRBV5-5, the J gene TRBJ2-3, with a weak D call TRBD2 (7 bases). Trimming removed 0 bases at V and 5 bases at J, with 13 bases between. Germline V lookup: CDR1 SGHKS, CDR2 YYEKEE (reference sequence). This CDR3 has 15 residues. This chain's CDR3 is CASSLARGGGDTQYF. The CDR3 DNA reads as TGTGCCAGCAGCTTGGCCAGGGGAGGGGGAGATACGCAGTATTTT.

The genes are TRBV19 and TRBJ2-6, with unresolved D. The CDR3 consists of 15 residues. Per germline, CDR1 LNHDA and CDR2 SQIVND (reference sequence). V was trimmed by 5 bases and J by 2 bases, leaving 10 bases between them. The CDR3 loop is CASSPQEAGANVLTF. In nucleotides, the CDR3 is TGTGCCAGTAGTCCCCAGGAAGCTGGGGCCAACGTCCTGACTTTC.

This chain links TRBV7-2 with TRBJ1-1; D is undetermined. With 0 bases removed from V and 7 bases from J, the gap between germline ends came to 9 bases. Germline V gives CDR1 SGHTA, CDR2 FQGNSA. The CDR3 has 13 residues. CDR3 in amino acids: CASSLAADLEAFF. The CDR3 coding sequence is TGTGCCAGCAGCTTAGCGGCGGATCTTGAAGCTTTCTTT.

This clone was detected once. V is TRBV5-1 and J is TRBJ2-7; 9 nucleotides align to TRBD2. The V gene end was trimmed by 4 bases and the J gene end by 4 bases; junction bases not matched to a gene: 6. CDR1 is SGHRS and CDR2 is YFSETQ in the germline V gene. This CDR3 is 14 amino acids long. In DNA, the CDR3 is TGCGCCAGCAGCGTAGGCGGGGGGGTATACGAGCAGTACTTC. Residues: CASSVGGGVYEQYF.

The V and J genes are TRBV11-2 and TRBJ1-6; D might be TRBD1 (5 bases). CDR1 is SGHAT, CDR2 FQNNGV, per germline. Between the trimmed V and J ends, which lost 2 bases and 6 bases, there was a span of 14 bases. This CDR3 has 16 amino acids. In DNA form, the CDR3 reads TGTGCCAGCAGCTTAAGACCCAGGGAAAGTAATTCACCCCTCCACTTT. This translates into CASSLRPRESNSPLHF.

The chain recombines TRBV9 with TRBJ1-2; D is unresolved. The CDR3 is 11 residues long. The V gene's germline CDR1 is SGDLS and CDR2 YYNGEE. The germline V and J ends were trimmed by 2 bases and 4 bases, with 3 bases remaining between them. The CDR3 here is CASSVVYGYTF. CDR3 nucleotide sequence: TGTGCCAGCAGCGTCGTCTATGGCTACACCTTC.

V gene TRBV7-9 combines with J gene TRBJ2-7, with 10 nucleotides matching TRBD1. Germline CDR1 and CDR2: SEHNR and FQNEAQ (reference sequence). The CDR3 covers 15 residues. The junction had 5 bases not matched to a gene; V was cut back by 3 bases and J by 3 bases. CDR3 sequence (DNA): TGTGCCAGCAGCTTCATGGACAGGGGGGTCTACGAGCAGTACTTC. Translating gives CASSFMDRGVYEQYF.

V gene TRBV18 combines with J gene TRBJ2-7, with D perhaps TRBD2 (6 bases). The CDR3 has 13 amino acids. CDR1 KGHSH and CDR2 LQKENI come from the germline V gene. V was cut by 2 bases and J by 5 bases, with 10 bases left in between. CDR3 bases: TGTGCCAGCTCACCAGGGGGGTTGGACGAGCAGTACTTC. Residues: CASSPGGLDEQYF.